Each of the 13 T cell receptor beta chains below was sequenced from the same sample in a study of cytomegalovirus exposure and HLA in healthy donors. The PCR employed 60 Vbeta primers together with 13 Jbeta primers. Assay: immunoSEQ multiplex PCR; the TCRdb copy retains only in-frame clones and omits some. The sample includes fewer than 130,000 clones, around three quarters of them seen just once. The specimen sequenced was PBMCs. The receptors here all came from a female donor in good health and CMV-seropositive.

The chain uses TRBV19 and TRBJ2-7; 10 positions agree with TRBD2. This CDR3 region has 15 residues. Unmatched junction bases numbered 8, after V lost 6 bases and J lost 3 bases. Per the germline V gene, CDR1 is LNHDA and CDR2 is SQIVND (reference sequence). CDR3 in amino acids: CASSRLAGEIYEQYF. The CDR3 nucleotides read TGTGCCAGTAGCCGGCTAGCGGGGGAGATCTACGAGCAGTACTTC.

This clone was detected only once. The genes are TRBV15 and TRBJ1-1; D gene uncertain. The CDR3 spans 12 residues. Germline V gives CDR1 LNHNV, CDR2 YYDKDF (reference sequence). Trimming removed 3 bases from V and 7 bases from J, with 9 bases in between. The CDR3 region is CATSSLRGEAFF. The DNA for the CDR3 is TGTGCCACCAGCAGCCTTCGGGGTGAAGCTTTCTTT.

The V and J genes are TRBV2 and TRBJ2-1; 9 bases fit TRBD2. This CDR3 spans 14 amino acids. Germline CDR1 reads SNHLY; CDR2 reads FYNNEI. The V gene end was trimmed by 5 bases and the J gene end by 3 bases; junction bases not matched to a gene: 2. As DNA, the CDR3 is TGTGCCAGCAGTTTTAGCGGGAGCTACAATGAGCAGTTCTTC. Protein product: CASSFSGSYNEQFF. Full variable domain (rest looked up from reference TRBV2 and TRBJ2-1): EPEVTQTPSHQVTQMGQEVILRCVPISNHLYFYWYRQILGQKVEFLVSFYNNEISEKSEIFDDQFSVERPDGSNFTLKIRSTKLEDSAMYFCASSFSGSYNEQFFGPGTRLTVL.

The chain combines TRBV7-2 with TRBJ1-1, with D unclear. In germline, CDR1 is SGHTA, CDR2 FQGNSA. V lost 5 bases, J lost 9 bases, and 16 bases lay in between. CDR3 length equals 13 residues. The CDR3 is CASSHLASFQAFF. The CDR3 DNA reads TGTGCCAGCAGCCACCTTGCGTCGTTTCAAGCTTTCTTT. The variable domain in full, completed from reference TRBV7-2 and TRBJ1-1, reads GAGVSQSPSNKVTEKGKDVELRCDPISGHTALYWYRQSLGQGLEFLIYFQGNSAPDKSGLPSDRFSAERTGGSVSTLTIQRTQQEDSAVYLCASSHLASFQAFFGQGTRLTVV.

This clone appeared once. The J gene is TRBJ2-1, the V gene TRBV25-1; TRBD2 aligns across 13 bases. This CDR3 is 17 amino acids long. In germline, CDR1 is MGHDK, CDR2 SYGVNS. J gave up 4 bases and V 3 bases, and 6 bases lay outside the gene matches. The CDR3 region is CASSDPRLAGGYNEQFF. The CDR3 DNA sequence: TGTGCCAGCAGTGACCCTCGACTAGCGGGGGGTTACAATGAGCAGTTCTTC.

This chain links TRBV6-1 with TRBJ1-3; D remains unclear. The length of the CDR3 is 18 residues. Trimming took 4 bases from V and 0 from J, leaving 19 bases between them. Germline CDR1 is MNHNS and CDR2 is SASEGT. The CDR3 DNA sequence: TGTGCCAGCAGTGCCTACCGTTATACAGCTAACTCTGGAAACACCATATATTTT. It is translated as CASSAYRYTANSGNTIYF.

The V call is TRBV2, the J call TRBJ1-2; 8 nucleotides line up with TRBD1. The CDR3 sequence is 14 residues long. The ends lost 6 bases at V and 5 bases at J; junction bases unmatched: 8. Looked up from germline, CDR1 is SNHLY and CDR2 is FYNNEI. The CDR3 sequence: CASRWSGQVYGYTF. CDR3 nucleotides: TGTGCCAGCAGATGGTCGGGACAGGTGTATGGCTACACCTTC.

J is TRBJ2-1 and V is TRBV4-1; 8 positions agree with TRBD1. The CDR3 is 15 amino acids. The junction had 7 bases not matched to a gene; V was cut back by 4 bases and J by 5 bases. Germline-derived CDR1 and CDR2 are MGHRA and YSYEKL. CDR3 sequence (DNA): TGCGCCAGCAGCCCCTGGACAGGGCGGGACAATGAGCAGTTCTTC. Translation gives CASSPWTGRDNEQFF.

The rearrangement joins TRBV30 to TRBJ2-7, with D possibly matching TRBD1 (6 bases). Deletions cut 4 bases from V and 1 base from J, with 14 bases between. CDR3 length equals 14 residues. Germline CDR1 and CDR2: GTSNPN and SVGIG (reference sequence). CDR3 in amino acids: CAWTGRGRSYEQYF. The CDR3 region has the DNA TGTGCCTGGACAGGCAGGGGAAGATCCTACGAGCAGTACTTC.

This clone was recorded a few times. The rearrangement joins TRBV5-1 to TRBJ2-7; D remains unclear. V lost 4 bases, J lost 0 bases, and 11 bases lay in between. Germline V gene data show CDR1 as SGHRS and CDR2 as YFSETQ. CDR3 length equals 14 residues. CDR3 protein: CASSPQVSSYEQYF. In nucleotides, the CDR3 is TGCGCCAGCAGCCCCCAGGTAAGCTCCTACGAGCAGTACTTC.

The table lists this clone with a few counts. The chain combines TRBV13 with TRBJ2-1; 11 bases map to TRBD2. The CDR3 has 16 amino acids. The V and J ends lost 1 base and 7 bases, in that order; junction bases with no gene match: 6. Germline lookup yields CDR1 PRHDT and CDR2 FYEKMQ (reference sequence). CDR3 sequence reads: CASSLDLTSGKNEQFF. The DNA for the CDR3 is TGTGCCAGCAGCTTAGACCTGACTAGCGGGAAAAATGAGCAGTTCTTC.

This chain joins TRBV2 and TRBJ2-3; possible D gene TRBD2, 5 bases. This CDR3 contains 16 residues. V was shortened by 0 bases and J by 2 bases, with 12 bases between the two germline ends. Germline V gene sequence: CDR1 SNHLY, CDR2 FYNNEI. CDR3 sequence (DNA): TGTGCCAGCAGTGAAGCAACACGGAGGAACACAGATACGCAGTATTTT. Its protein product is CASSEATRRNTDTQYF. The full variable domain, with the rest looked up from reference TRBV2 and TRBJ2-3, is EPEVTQTPSHQVTQMGQEVILRCVPISNHLYFYWYRQILGQKVEFLVSFYNNEISEKSEIFDDQFSVERPDGSNFTLKIRSTKLEDSAMYFCASSEATRRNTDTQYFGPGTRLTVL.

This rearrangement joins TRBV6-4 to TRBJ2-3; D unclear. The germline V gene has CDR1 MRHNA and CDR2 SNTAGT. V was shortened by 4 bases and J by 2 bases, with 7 bases between the two germline ends. The CDR3 consists of 13 residues. The CDR3 region is CASSVGATDTQYF. Here the CDR3 DNA reads TGTGCCAGCAGTGTCGGTGCCACAGATACGCAGTATTTT.